This T cell receptor beta chain emerged from a study of blood T cell repertoires in COVID-19. Overall study: The samples span acute and convalescent COVID-19 from the United States, Italy and Spain.

This CDR3 has 13 residues. J gave up 0 bases and V 6 bases, and 1 base lay outside the gene matches. The table lists this clone with a count of one. Clones were sequenced by immunoSEQ multiplex PCR, and TCRdb holds only the in-frame ones, with some missing. The sample lists around 480,000 clones; approximately 88% were seen once. The rearrangement uses TRBV12-3 or TRBV12-4 and TRBJ1-2, with TRBD1 matching 7 bases. The TCR was taken from a woman between 45 and 60 years old with COVID-19, enrolled during active disease. The sample was peripheral blood. The chain's CDR3 is CASRTGSNYGYTF. CDR3 in DNA: TGTGCCAGCAGGACAGGGTCTAACTATGGCTACACCTTC.